What follows describes a single TCR beta chain. Data came from immunoSEQ multiplex PCR; TCRdb stores just in-frame clones and leaves some out. The repertoire includes a few hundred thousand clones, approximately 90% of them detected once, and around 6.8% sits in the top ten. The data were taken from a study of control samples from healthy donors and cancer patients. This CDR3 is 14 amino acids long. After removal of 4 bases from V and 6 bases from J, the junction contained 4 bases not matched to a gene. Germline-derived CDR1 and CDR2 are SGHTA and FQGNSA. The sequenced material came from PBMCs. The chain links TRBV7-2 to TRBJ2-1; 9 bases align to TRBD1. This TCR was sampled from a man aged 35 to 55 with head and neck cancer. The CDR3 is CASSSQTGGNEQFF. The CDR3 DNA follows: TGTGCCAGCAGCTCCCAGACAGGGGGCAATGAGCAGTTCTTC.